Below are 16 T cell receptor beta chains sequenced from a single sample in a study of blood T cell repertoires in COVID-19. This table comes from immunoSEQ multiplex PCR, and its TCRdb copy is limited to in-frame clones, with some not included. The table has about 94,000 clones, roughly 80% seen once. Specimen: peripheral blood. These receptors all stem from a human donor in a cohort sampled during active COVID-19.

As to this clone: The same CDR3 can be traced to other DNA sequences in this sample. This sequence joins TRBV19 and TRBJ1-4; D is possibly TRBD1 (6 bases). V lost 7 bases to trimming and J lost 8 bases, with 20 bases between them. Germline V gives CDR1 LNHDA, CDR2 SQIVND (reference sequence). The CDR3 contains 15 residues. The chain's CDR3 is CASTLSRGAGEKLFF. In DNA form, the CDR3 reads TGTGCCAGTACCCTCTCGCGGGGGGCTGGCGAAAAACTGTTTTTT.

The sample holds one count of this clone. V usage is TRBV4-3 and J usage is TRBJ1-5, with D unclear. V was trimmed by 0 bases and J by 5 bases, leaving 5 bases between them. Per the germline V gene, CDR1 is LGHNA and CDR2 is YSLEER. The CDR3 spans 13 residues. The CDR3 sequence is CASSQEYHQPQHF. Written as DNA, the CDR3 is TGCGCCAGCAGCCAAGAGTATCATCAGCCCCAGCATTTT.

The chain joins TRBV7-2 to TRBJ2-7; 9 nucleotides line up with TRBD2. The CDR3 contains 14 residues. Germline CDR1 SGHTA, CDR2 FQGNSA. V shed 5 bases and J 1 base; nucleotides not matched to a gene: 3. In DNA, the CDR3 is TGTGCCAGCAGCCGGGGACTAGCATCCTACGAGCAGTACTTC. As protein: CASSRGLASYEQYF. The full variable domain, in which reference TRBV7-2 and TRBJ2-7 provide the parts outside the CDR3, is GAGVSQSPSNKVTEKGKDVELRCDPISGHTALYWYRQSLGQGLEFLIYFQGNSAPDKSGLPSDRFSAERTGGSVSTLTIQRTQQEDSAVYLCASSRGLASYEQYFGPGTRLTVT.

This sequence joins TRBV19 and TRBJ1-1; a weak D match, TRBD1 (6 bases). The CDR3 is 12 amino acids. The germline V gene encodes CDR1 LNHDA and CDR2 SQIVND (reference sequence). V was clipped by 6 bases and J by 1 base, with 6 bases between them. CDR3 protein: CASRGGNTEAFF. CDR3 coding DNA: TGTGCCAGTAGAGGGGGGAACACTGAAGCTTTCTTT.

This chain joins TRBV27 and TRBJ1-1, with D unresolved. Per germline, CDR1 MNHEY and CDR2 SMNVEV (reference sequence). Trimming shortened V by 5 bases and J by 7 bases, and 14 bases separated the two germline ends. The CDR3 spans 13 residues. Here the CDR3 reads CASSPLGVYEAFF. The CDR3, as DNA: TGTGCCAGCAGTCCCCTCGGTGTGTATGAAGCTTTCTTT.

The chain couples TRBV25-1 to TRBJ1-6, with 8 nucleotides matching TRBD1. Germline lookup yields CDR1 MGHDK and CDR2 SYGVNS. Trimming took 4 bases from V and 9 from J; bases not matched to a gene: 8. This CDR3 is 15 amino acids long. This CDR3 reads CASSAPTGGGSPLHF. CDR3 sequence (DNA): TGTGCCAGCAGTGCACCAACAGGGGGAGGTTCACCCCTCCACTTT.

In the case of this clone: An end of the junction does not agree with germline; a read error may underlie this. CDR3 nucleotide sequence: TGTGCTAGCAGCTTATTCGGGACACCCACAGATACGCAGTATTTT. This sequence encodes CASSLFGTPTDTQYF. V gene TRBV7-7 combines with J gene TRBJ2-3, with a weak D call TRBD1 (6 bases). CDR1 and CDR2 (germline): SSHAT, FNYEAQ (reference sequence). The CDR3 spans 15 residues.

CDR3 nucleotide sequence: TGTGCCAGCAGCGGTATAGGGGGCAGTCAGCCCCAGCATTTT. It is translated as CASSGIGGSQPQHF. The chain has TRBV7-2 and TRBJ1-5, with 7 positions matching TRBD1. Trimming took 5 bases from V and 6 from J; bases not matched to a gene: 7. CDR1 SGHTA and CDR2 FQGNSA come from the germline V gene. The length of the CDR3 is 14 residues.

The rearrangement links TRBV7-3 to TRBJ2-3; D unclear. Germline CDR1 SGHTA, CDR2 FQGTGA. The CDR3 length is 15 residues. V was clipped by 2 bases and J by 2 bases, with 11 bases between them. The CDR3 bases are TGTGCCAGCAGCTTAGTTGGCCAACCCACAGATACGCAGTATTTT. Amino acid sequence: CASSLVGQPTDTQYF.

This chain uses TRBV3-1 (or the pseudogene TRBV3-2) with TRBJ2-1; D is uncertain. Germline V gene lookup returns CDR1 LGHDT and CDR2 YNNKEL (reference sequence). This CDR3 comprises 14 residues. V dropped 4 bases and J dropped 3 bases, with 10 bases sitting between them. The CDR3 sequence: CASSPPMSYNEQFF. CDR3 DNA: TGTGCCAGCAGCCCCCCCATGAGCTACAATGAGCAGTTCTTC.

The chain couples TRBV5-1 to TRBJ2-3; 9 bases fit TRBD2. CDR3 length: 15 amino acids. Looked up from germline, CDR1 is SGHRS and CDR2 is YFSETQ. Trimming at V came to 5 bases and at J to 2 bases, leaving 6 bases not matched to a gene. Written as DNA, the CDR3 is TGCGCCAGCAGTCTTAGCGGGAGTTCCACAGATACGCAGTATTTT. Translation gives CASSLSGSSTDTQYF.

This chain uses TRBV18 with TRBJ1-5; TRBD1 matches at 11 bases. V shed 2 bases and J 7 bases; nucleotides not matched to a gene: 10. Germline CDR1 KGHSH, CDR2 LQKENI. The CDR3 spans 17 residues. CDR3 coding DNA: TGTGCCAGCTCACCAGGTTCGGGGACAGGGGGTCGACAGCCCCAGCATTTT. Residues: CASSPGSGTGGRQPQHF.

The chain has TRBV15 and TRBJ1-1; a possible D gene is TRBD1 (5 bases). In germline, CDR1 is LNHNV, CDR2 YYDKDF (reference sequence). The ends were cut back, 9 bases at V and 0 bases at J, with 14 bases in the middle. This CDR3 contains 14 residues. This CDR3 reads CATSLTVLNTEAFF. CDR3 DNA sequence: TGTGCCACTTCTTTGACAGTCTTGAACACTGAAGCTTTCTTT.

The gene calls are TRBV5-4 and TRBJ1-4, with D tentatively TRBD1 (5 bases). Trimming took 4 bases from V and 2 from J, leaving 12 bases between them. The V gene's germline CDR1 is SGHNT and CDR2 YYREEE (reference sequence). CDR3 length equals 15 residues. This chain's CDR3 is CASSLQGLTNEKLFF. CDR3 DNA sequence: TGTGCCAGCAGCCTGCAGGGTTTGACTAATGAAAAACTGTTTTTT.

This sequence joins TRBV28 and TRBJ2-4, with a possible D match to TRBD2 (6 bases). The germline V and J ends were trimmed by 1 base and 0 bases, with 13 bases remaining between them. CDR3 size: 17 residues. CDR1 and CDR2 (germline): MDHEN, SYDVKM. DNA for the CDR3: TGTGCCAGCAGTTTATCGGACTACCCTTTAGCCAAAAACATTCAGTACTTC. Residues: CASSLSDYPLAKNIQYF.

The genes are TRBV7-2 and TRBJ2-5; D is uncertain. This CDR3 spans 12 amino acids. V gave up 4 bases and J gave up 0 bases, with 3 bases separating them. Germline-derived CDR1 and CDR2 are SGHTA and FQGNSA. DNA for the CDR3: TGTGCCAGCAGCTCGTACCAAGAGACCCAGTACTTC. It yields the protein CASSSYQETQYF.